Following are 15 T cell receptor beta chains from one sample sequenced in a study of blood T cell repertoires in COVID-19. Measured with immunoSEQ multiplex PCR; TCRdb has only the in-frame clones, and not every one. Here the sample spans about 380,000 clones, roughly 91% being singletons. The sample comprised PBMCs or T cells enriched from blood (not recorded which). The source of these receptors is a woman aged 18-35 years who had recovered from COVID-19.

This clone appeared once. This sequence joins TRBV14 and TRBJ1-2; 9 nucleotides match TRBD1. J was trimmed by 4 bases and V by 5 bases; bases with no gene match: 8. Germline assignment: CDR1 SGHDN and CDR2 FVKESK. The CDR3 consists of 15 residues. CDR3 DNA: TGTGCCAGCAGCACAGGGACAGGGTTCGGCTATGGCTACACCTTC. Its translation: CASSTGTGFGYGYTF.

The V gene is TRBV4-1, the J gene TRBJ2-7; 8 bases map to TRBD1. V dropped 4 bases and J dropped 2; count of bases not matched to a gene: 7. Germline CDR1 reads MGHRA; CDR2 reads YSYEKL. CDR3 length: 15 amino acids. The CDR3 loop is CASSPEGQVTYEQYF. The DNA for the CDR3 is TGCGCCAGCAGCCCGGAGGGACAGGTAACCTACGAGCAGTACTTC.

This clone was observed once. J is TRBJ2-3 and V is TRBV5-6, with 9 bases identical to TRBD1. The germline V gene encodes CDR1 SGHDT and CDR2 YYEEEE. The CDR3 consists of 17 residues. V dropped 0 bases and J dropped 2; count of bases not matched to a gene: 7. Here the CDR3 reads CASSLVSGQGYTDTQYF. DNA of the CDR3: TGTGCCAGCAGCTTGGTATCGGGACAGGGATACACAGATACGCAGTATTTT. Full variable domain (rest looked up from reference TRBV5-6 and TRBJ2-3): DAGVTQSPTHLIKTRGQQVTLRCSPKSGHDTVSWYQQALGQGPQFIFQYYEEEERQRGNFPDRFSGHQFPNYSSELNVNALLLGDSALYLCASSLVSGQGYTDTQYFGPGTRLTVL.

The DNA of the CDR3 is TGCAGCGTTGTTGGGTTAGCATACGAGCAGTACTTC. Protein: CSVVGLAYEQYF. The chain employs TRBV29-1 and TRBJ2-7; unclear D gene. From germline, CDR1 is SQVTM and CDR2 ANQGSEA. V lost 4 bases to trimming and J lost 4 bases, with 11 bases between them. The length of the CDR3 is 12 residues.

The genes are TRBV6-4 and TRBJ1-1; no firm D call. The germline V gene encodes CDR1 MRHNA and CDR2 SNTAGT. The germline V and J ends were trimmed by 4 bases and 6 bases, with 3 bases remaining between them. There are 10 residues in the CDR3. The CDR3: CASSAAEAFF. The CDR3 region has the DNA TGTGCCAGCAGTGCGGCTGAAGCTTTCTTT.

Written as DNA, the CDR3 is TGCGCCAGCAGCGCGCGACAGGGTTCTTTCTACGAGCAGTACTTC. It translates to CASSARQGSFYEQYF. The chain couples TRBV4-1 to TRBJ2-7; TRBD1 matches at 7 bases. The CDR3 extends over 15 amino acids. Trimming at V came to 5 bases and at J to 3 bases, leaving 10 bases not matched to a gene. Germline values: CDR1 MGHRA, CDR2 YSYEKL.

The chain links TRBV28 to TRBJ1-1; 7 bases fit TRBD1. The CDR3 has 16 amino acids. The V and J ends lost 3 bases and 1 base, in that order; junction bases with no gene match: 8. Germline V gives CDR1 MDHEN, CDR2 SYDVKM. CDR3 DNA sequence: TGTGCCAGCAGTTTCAGTGAGGGGGCAGGGAACACTGAAGCTTTCTTT. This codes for CASSFSEGAGNTEAFF.

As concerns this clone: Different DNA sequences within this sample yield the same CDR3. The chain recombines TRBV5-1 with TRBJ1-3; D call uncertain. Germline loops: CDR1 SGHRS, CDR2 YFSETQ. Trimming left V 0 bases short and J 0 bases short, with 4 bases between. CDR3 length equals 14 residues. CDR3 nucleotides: TGCGCCAGCAGCTTGGGGAGCTCTGGAAACACCATATATTTT. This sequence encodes CASSLGSSGNTIYF.

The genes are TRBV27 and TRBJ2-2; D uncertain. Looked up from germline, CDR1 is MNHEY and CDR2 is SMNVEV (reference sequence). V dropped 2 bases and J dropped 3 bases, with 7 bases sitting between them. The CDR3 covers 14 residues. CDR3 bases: TGTGCCAGCAGTTTAGAGGCCTACACCGGGGAGCTGTTTTTT. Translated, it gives CASSLEAYTGELFF.

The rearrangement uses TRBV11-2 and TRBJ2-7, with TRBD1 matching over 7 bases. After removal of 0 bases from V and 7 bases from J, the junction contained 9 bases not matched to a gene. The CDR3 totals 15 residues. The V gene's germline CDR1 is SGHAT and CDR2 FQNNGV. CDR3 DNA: TGTGCCAGCAGCTTAGAGGACAGGATAGACGGAGAGCAGTACTTC. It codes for CASSLEDRIDGEQYF.

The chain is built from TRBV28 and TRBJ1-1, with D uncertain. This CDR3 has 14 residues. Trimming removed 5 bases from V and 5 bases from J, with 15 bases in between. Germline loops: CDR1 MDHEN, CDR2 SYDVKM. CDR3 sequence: CASSPRPLRTEAFF. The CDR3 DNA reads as TGTGCCAGCAGTCCCAGACCCCTGCGGACTGAAGCTTTCTTT.

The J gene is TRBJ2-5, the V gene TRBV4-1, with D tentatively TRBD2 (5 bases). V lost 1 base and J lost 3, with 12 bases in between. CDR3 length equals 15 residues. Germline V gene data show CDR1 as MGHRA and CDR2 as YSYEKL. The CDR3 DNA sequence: TGCGCCAGCAGCCAAGTCCAGCGGAGAGAAGAGACCCAGTACTTC. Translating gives CASSQVQRREETQYF.

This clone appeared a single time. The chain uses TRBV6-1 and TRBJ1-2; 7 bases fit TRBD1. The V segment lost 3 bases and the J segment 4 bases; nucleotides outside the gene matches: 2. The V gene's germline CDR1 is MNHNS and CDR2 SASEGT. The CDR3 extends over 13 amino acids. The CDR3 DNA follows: TGTGCCAGCAGTGACAGGACAGGCTATGGCTACACCTTC. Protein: CASSDRTGYGYTF.

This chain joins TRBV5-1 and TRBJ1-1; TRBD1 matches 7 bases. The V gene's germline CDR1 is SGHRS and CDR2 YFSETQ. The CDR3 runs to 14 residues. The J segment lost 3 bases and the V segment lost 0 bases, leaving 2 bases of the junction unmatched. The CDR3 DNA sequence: TGCGCCAGCAGCTTGGTAGGACAGGACACTGAAGCTTTCTTT. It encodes CASSLVGQDTEAFF. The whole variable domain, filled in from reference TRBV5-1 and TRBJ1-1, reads KAGVTQTPRYLIKTRGQQVTLSCSPISGHRSVSWYQQTPGQGLQFLFEYFSETQRNKGNFPGRFSGRQFSNSRSEMNVSTLELGDSALYLCASSLVGQDTEAFFGQGTRLTVV.

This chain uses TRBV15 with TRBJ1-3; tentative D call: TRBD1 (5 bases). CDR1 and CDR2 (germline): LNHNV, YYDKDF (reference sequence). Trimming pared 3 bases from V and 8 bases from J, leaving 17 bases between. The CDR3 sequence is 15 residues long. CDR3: CATSREGHASDTIYF. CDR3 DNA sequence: TGTGCCACCAGCAGGGAAGGACATGCCTCGGACACCATATATTTT.